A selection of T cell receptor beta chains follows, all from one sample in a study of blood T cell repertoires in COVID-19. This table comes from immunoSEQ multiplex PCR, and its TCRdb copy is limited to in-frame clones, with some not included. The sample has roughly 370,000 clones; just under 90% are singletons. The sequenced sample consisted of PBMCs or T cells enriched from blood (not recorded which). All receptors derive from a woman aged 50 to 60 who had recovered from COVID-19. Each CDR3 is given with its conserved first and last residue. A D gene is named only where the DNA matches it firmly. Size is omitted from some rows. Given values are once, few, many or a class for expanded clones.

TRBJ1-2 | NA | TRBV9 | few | TGTGCCAGCAGCCCGAGGGGGAATTGGTTGGGCTACACCTTC | CASSPRGNWLGYTF
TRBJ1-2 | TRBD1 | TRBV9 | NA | TGTGCCAGCAGCGCCCGACAGGGATTCGATGGCTACACCTTC | CASSARQGFDGYTF
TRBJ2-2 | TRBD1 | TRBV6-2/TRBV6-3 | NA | TGTGCCAGCAGTTACCCCGACAGGGGGAACACCGGGGAGCTGTTTTTT | CASSYPDRGNTGELFF
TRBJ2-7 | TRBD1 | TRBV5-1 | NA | TGCGCCAGCAGCCAACCCTCGACAGGGGGGTTCTACGAGCAGTACTTC | CASSQPSTGGFYEQYF
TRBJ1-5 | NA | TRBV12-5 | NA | TGTGCTAGTGGTTCCCACACCTTCGATCAGCCCCAGCATTTT | CASGSHTFDQPQHF
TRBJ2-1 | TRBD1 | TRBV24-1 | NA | TGTGCCACCAGTTCACCATCGTACAGGGGCAAAACCTACAATGAGCAGTTCTTC | CATSSPSYRGKTYNEQFF
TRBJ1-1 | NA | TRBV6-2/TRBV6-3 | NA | TGTGCCAGCAGTTACTGGGCCACCCTGAACACTGAAGCTTTCTTT | CASSYWATLNTEAFF
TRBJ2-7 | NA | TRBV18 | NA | TGTGCCAGCTCACCACCCCCGGGGACCTACGAGCAGTACTTC | CASSPPPGTYEQYF
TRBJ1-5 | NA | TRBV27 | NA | TGTGCCAGCAGTTCACGAGATAGCAATCAGCCCCAGCATTTT | CASSSRDSNQPQHF
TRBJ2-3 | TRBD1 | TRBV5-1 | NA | TGCGCCAGCACGGATTCAGGGGGCGCAGATACGCAGTATTTT | CASTDSGGADTQYF
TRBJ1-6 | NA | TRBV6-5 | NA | TGTGCCAGCAGTTACGTCCGGGATTCACCCCTCCACTTT | CASSYVRDSPLHF
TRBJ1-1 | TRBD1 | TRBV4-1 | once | TGCGCCAGCAGCCGAGGGACAGGCGGAGACACTGAAGCTTTCTTT | CASSRGTGGDTEAFF
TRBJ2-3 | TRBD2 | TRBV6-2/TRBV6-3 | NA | TGTGCCAGCAGTTACTTCGGACGGGGGGCAGATACGCAGTATTTT | CASSYFGRGADTQYF
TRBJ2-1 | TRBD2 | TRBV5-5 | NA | TGTGCCAGCAGCTTATCTAGCGGGAGTTACAATGAGCAGTTCTTC | CASSLSSGSYNEQFF
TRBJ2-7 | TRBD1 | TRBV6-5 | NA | TGTGCCAGCAGTTTACAGGGGTACGAGCAGTACTTC | CASSLQGYEQYF
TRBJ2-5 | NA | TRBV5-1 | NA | TGCGCCAGTACCAGGGTGTCTGGTGGTGAGACCCAGTACTTC | CASTRVSGGETQYF
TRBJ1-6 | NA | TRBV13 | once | TGTGCCAGCAGCTCCAAGAGGGTGAATGAACCCCTCCACTTT | CASSSKRVNEPLHF
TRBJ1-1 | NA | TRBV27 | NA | TGTGCCAGCAGAGCCATCCTGCAGGGTGAAGCTTTCTTT | CASRAILQGEAFF
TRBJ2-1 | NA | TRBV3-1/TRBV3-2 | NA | TGTGCCAGCACCCCCCATGGGATGGGGCTGGATGAGCAGTTCTTC | CASTPHGMGLDEQFF
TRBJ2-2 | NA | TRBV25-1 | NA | TGTGCCAGCAGTGAGCAGGGAGGTCCGGCCGGGGAGCTGTTTTTT | CASSEQGGPAGELFF
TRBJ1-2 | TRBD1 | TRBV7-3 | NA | TGTGCCAGCAGCTCGCGGACAGGGGATGGCTACACCTTC | CASSSRTGDGYTF
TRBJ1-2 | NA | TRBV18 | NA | TGTGCCAGCTCACCACTAGAAACCTATGGCTACACCTTC | CASSPLETYGYTF
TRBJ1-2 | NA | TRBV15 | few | TGTGCCACCCACACCGGGACATCGTCGACCTATGGCTACACCTTC | CATHTGTSSTYGYTF
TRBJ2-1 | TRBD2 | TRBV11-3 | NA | TGTGCCAGCAGCAAATCGGGGGGGTTTTTCGATGAGCAGTTCTTC | CASSKSGGFFDEQFF
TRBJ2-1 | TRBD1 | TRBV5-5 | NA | TGTGCCAGCAGCTTGAGACAGGGCGCTTACAATGAGCAGTTCTTC | CASSLRQGAYNEQFF
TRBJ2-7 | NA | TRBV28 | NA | TGTGCCAGCACCCTGTCGGGGGGCAAAAGCTCCTACGAGCAGTACTTC | CASTLSGGKSSYEQYF
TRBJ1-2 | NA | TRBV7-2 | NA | TGTGCCAGCAGCTTGTCATTTAGAGGGGGCTACACCTTC | CASSLSFRGGYTF
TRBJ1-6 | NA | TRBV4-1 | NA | TGCGCCAGCAGCCGACGGTTGCCAGGGGAATCACCCCTCCACTTT | CASSRRLPGESPLHF
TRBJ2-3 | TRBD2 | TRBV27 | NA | TGTGCCAGCAGTCCTACGACTAGCGTAAACACAGATACGCAGTATTTT | CASSPTTSVNTDTQYF
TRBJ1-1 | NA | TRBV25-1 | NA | TGTGCCAGCAGTGAGTTTGGGGAGGGTGACACTGAAGCTTTCTTT | CASSEFGEGDTEAFF
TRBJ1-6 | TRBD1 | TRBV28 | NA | TGTGCCAGCAGTTTCGGACAGGGGCTCTATAATTCACCCCTCCACTTT | CASSFGQGLYNSPLHF
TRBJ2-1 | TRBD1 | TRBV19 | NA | TGTGCCAGTAGTATACTGACGGGACAGGCCCACAATGAGCAGTTCTTC | CASSILTGQAHNEQFF